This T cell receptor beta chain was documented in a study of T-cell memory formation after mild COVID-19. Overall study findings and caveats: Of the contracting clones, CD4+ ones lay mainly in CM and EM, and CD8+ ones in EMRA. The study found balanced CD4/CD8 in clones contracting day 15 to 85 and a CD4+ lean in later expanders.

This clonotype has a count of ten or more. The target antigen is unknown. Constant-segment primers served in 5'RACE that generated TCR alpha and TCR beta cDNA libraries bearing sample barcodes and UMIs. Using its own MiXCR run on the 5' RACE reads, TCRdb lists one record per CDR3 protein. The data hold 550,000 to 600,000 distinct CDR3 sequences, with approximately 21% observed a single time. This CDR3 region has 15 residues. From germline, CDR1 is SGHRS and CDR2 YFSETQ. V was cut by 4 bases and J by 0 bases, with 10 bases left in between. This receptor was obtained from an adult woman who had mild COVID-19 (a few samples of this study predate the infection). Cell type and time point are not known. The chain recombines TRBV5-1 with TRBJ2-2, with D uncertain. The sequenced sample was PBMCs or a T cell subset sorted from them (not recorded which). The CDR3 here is CASSPGSSNTGELFF. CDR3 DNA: TGCGCCAGCAGCCCCGGGTCCTCGAACACCGGGGAGCTGTTTTTT.